This T cell receptor (beta chain) was recorded in a study of breast tumors, draining lymph nodes, adjacent tissues. Study observations and caveats: Luminal-like breast cancer showed significantly higher tumor–nontumor repertoire similarity than basal-like.

Breast cancer patients provided tissue from their axillary draining lymph nodes. In this sample, this clonotype turned up many times. Its antigen is currently unknown. V dropped 1 base and J dropped 5 bases, with 11 bases sitting between them. The CDR3 runs 14 residues. Per germline, CDR1 MGHRA and CDR2 YSYEKL. TCRdb ran MiXCR on the multiplex PCR reads and lists one entry per CDR3 protein. The table records nearly 200,000 distinct CDR3 sequences, roughly 31% of them present only once. The rearrangement links TRBV4-1 to TRBJ2-5; D is tentatively TRBD1 or TRBD2 (6 bases each). Sequenced input: axillary lymph node tissue. The sequence was collected from a female donor with breast cancer. Some clones in this sample may be carry-over from other donors' samples. The DNA for the CDR3 is TGCGCCAGCAGCCAAGGTCAGGGGAGGGAGACCCAGTACTTC. It codes for CASSQGQGRETQYF.